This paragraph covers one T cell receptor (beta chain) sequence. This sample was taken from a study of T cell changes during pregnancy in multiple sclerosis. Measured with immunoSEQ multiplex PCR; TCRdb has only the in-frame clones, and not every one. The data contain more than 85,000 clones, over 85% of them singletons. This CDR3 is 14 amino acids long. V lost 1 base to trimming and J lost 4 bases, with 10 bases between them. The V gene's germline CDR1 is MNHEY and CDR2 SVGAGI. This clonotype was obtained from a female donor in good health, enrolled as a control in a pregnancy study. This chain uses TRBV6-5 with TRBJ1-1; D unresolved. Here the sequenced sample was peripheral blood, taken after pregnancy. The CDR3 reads CASSYLEGGTEAFF. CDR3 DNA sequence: TGTGCCAGCAGTTACTTAGAGGGAGGCACTGAAGCTTTCTTT.